This T cell receptor (beta chain) was obtained from a study of blood T cell repertoires in COVID-19. At the level of the study: Samples of COVID-19 (acute and convalescent) were obtained from the United States, Italy and Spain. Sample material is recorded as cDNA or gDNA derived from T cells, B-cell-depleted T cells, or PBMCs.

In the authors' workflow: Amplification of reference gene primers provided the estimated nucleated cell counts. Sequencing was performed with immunoSEQ multiplex PCR; in TCRdb, only in-frame clones are kept and a portion is missing. The D gene and trimming were derived from the DNA, and the V and J assignments and clone size from that table. This sample carries under 150,000 clones, about three quarters of them seen once, and the ten largest clones take 3.5% to 5%. CDR3 length: 13 residues. V was clipped by 2 bases and J by 2 bases, with 5 bases between them. Germline lookup yields CDR1 LGHNA and CDR2 YNFKEQ.

Source material: peripheral blood. The chain joins TRBV4-2 to TRBJ2-3; D ambiguous. The TCR sequence derives from an elderly woman with active or convalescent COVID-19. The CDR3: CASSQSVTDTQYF. The CDR3 DNA sequence: TGTGCCAGCAGCCAAAGCGTCACAGATACGCAGTATTTT.